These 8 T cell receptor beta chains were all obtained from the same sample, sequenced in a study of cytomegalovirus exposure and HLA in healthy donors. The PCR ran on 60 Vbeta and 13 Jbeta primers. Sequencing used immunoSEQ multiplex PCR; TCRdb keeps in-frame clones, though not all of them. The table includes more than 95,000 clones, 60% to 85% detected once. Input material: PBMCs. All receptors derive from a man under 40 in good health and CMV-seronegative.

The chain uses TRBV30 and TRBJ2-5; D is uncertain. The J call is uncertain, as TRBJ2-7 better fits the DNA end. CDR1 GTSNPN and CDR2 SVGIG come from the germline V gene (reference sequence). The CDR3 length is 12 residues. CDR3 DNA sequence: TGTGCCTGGAGTGCCGCAACCTACGAGCAGTACTTC. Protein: CAWSAATYEQYF.

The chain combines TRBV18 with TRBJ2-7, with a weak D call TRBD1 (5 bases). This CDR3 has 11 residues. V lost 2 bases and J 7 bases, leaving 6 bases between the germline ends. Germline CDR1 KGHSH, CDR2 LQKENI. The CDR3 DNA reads TGTGCCAGCTCACCAAAGGGGGAGCAGTACTTC. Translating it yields CASSPKGEQYF.

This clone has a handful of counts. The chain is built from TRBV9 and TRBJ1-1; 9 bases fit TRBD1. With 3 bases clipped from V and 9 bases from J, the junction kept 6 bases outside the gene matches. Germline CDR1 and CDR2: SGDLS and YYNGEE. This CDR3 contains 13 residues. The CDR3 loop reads CASSDPGTGKAFF. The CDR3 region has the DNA TGTGCCAGCAGCGACCCCGGGACAGGGAAAGCTTTCTTT. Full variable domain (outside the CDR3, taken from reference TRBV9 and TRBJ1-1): DSGVTQTPKHLITATGQRVTLRCSPRSGDLSVYWYQQSLDQGLQFLIQYYNGEERAKGNILERFSAQQFPDLHSELNLSSLELGDSALYFCASSDPGTGKAFFGQGTRLTVV.

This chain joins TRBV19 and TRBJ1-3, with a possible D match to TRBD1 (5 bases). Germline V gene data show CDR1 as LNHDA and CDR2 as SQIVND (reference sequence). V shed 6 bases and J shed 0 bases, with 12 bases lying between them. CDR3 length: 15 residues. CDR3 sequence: CASSPRGGSGNTIYF. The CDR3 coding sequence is TGTGCCAGTAGCCCTCGGGGGGGCTCTGGAAACACCATATATTTT.

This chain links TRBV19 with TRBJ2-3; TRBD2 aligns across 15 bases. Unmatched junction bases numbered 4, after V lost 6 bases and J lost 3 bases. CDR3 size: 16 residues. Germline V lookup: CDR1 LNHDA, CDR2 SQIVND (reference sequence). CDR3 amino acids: CASSSGLAGGTDTQYF. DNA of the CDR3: TGTGCCAGTAGCTCGGGACTAGCGGGAGGAACAGATACGCAGTATTTT.

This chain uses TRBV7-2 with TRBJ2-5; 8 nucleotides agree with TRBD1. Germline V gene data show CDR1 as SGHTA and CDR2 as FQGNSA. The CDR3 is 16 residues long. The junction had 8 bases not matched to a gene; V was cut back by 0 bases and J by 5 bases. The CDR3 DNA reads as TGTGCCAGCAGCTTAGCCACAGGGGGGTTCGGTGAGACCCAGTACTTC. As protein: CASSLATGGFGETQYF. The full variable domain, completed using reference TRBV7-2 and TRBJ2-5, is GAGVSQSPSNKVTEKGKDVELRCDPISGHTALYWYRQSLGQGLEFLIYFQGNSAPDKSGLPSDRFSAERTGGSVSTLTIQRTQQEDSAVYLCASSLATGGFGETQYFGPGTRLLVL.

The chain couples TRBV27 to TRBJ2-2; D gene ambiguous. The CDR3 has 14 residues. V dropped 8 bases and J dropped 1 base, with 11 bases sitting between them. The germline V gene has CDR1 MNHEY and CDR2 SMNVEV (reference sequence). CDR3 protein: CASRSGRNTGELFF. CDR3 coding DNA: TGTGCCAGCCGGTCCGGTAGGAACACCGGGGAGCTGTTTTTT.

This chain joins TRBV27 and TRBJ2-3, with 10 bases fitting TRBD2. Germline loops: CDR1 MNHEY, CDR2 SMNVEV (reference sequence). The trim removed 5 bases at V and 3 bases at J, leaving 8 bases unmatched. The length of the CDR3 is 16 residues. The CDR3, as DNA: TGTGCCAGCAGTCTACGAGCGGGGGGGCCAACAGATACGCAGTATTTT. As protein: CASSLRAGGPTDTQYF.